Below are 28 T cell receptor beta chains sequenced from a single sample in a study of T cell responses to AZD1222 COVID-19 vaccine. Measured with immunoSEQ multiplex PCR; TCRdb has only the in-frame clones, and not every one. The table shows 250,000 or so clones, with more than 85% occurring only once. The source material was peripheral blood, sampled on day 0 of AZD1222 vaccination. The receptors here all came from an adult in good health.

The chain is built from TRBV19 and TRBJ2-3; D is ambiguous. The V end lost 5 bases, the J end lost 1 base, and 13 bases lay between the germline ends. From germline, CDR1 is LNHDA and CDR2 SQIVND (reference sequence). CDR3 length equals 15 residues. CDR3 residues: CASSPRVGRTDTQYF. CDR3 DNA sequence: TGTGCCAGTAGTCCCCGAGTGGGTCGCACAGATACGCAGTATTTT.

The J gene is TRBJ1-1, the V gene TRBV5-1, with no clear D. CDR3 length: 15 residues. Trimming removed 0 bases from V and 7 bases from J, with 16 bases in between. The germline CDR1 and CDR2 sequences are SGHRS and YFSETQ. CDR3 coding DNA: TGCGCCAGCAGCTTGGCCAGGACTGAAGATGGTGAAGCTTTCTTT. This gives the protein CASSLARTEDGEAFF.

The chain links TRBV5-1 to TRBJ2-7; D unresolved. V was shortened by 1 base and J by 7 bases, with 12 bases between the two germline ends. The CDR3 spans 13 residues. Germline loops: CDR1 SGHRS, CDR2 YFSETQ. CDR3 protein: CASSLSTQQEQYF. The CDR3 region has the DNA TGCGCCAGCAGCTTGAGTACGCAACAGGAGCAGTACTTC. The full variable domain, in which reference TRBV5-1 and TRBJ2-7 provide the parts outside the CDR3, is KAGVTQTPRYLIKTRGQQVTLSCSPISGHRSVSWYQQTPGQGLQFLFEYFSETQRNKGNFPGRFSGRQFSNSRSEMNVSTLELGDSALYLCASSLSTQQEQYFGPGTRLTVT.

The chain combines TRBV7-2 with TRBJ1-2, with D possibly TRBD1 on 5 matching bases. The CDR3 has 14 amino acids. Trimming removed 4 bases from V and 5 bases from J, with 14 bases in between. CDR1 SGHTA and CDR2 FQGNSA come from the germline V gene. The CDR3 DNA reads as TGTGCCAGCAGCTCTTCGGGGGGAGGTTATGGCTACACCTTC. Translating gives CASSSSGGGYGYTF.

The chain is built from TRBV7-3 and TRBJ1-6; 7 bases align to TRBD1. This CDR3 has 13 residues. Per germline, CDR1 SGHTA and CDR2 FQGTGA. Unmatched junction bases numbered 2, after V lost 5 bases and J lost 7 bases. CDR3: CASSRDRNSPLHF. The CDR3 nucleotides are TGTGCCAGCAGCCGGGACAGAAATTCACCCCTCCACTTT.

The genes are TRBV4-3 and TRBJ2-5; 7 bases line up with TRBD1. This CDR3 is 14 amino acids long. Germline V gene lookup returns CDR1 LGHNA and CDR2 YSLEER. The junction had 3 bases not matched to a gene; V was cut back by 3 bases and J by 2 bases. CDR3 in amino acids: CASSQRTGQETQYF. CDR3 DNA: TGCGCCAGCAGCCAGAGGACAGGTCAAGAGACCCAGTACTTC.

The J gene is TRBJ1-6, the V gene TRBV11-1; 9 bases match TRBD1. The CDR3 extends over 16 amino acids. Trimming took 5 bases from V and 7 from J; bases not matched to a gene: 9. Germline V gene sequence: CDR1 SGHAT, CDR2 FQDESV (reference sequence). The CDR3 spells CASSRTGAVFNSPLHF. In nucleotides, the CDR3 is TGTGCCAGCAGCCGGACAGGGGCCGTATTCAATTCACCCCTCCACTTT.

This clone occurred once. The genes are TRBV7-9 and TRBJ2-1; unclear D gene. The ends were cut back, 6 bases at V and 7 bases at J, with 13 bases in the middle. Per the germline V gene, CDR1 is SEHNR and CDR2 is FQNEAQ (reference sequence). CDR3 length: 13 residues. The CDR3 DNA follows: TGTGCCAGCAGTTACACGGGCCTTAATGAGCAGTTCTTC. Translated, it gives CASSYTGLNEQFF.

This CDR3 reads CASSQGPTGYPEAFF. The CDR3, as DNA: TGTGCCAGCAGCCAAGGCCCTACAGGGTACCCTGAAGCTTTCTTT. The chain links TRBV14 to TRBJ1-1; weak D call: TRBD1 (6 bases). CDR1 is SGHDN, CDR2 FVKESK, per germline. This CDR3 region has 15 residues. Between the trimmed V and J ends, which lost 1 base and 6 bases, there was a span of 15 bases.

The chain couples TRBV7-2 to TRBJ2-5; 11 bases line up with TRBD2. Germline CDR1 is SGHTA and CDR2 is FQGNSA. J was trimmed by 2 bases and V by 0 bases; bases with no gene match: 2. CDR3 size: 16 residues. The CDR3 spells CASSLATSGGQETQYF. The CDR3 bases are TGTGCCAGCAGCTTAGCTACTAGCGGGGGACAAGAGACCCAGTACTTC.

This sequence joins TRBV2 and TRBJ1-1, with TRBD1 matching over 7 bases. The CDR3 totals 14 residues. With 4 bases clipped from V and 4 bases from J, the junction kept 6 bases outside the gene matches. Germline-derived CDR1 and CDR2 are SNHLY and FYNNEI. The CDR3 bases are TGTGCCAGCAGTGGACAGGGAGGGTCCACTGAAGCTTTCTTT. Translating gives CASSGQGGSTEAFF. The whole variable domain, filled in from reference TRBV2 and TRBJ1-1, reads EPEVTQTPSHQVTQMGQEVILRCVPISNHLYFYWYRQILGQKVEFLVSFYNNEISEKSEIFDDQFSVERPDGSNFTLKIRSTKLEDSAMYFCASSGQGGSTEAFFGQGTRLTVV.

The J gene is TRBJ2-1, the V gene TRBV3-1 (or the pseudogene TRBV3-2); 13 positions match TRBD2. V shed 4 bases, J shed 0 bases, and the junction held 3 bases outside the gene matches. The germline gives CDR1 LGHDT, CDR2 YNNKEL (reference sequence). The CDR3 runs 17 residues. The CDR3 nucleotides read TGTGCCAGCAGCCGTGGGACTAGCGGGACCTCCTACAATGAGCAGTTCTTC. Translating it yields CASSRGTSGTSYNEQFF.

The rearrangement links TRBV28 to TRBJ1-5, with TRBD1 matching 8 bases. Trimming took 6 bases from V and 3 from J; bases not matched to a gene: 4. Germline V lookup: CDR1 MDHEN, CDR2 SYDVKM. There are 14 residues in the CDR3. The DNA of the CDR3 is TGTGCCAGCAGGCCCCAGGGGGCCAATCAGCCCCAGCATTTT. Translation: CASRPQGANQPQHF.

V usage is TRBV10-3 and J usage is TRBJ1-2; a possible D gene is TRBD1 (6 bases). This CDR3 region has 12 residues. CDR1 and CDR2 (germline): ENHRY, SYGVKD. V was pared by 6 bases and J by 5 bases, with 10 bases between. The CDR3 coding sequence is TGTGCCATCAGGAAGGGGGGGTATGGCTACACCTTC. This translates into CAIRKGGYGYTF.

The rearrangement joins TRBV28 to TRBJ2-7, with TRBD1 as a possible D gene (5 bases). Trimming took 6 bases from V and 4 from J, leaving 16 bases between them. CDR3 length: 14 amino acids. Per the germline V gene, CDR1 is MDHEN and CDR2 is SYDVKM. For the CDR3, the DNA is TGTGCCAGCAGGTCTCCGAGACAGAATTACGAGCAGTACTTC. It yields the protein CASRSPRQNYEQYF.

For the CDR3, the DNA is TGCAGCGTTGTGGGGGGAACTGAAGAAAAACTGTTTTTT. Translation gives CSVVGGTEEKLFF. The chain links TRBV29-1 to TRBJ1-4; maybe TRBD1 (5 bases). Germline V gene data show CDR1 as SQVTM and CDR2 as ANQGSEA. This CDR3 comprises 13 residues. Trimming took off 4 bases at V and 8 bases at J, with 14 bases between the two ends.

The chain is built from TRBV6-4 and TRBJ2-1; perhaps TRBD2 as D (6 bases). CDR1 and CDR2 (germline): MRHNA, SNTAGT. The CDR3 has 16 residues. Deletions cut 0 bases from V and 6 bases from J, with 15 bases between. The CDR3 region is CASSDSGGGLGNEQFF. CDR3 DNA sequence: TGTGCCAGCAGTGACTCGGGTGGGGGACTTGGCAATGAGCAGTTCTTC.

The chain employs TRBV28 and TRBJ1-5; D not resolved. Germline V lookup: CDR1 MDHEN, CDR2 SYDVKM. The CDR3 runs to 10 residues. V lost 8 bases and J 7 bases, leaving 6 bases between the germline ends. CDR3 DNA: TGTGCCAGCGCGGGCCAGCCCCAGCATTTT. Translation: CASAGQPQHF.

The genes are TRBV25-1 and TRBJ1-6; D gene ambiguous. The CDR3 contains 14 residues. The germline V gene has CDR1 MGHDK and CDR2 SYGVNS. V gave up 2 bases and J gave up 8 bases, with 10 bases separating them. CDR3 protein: CASSEPGLDSPLHF. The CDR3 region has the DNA TGTGCCAGCAGTGAACCTGGGTTGGATTCACCCCTCCACTTT.

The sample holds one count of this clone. The CDR3 DNA reads as TGTGCCAGCAGGACCGACAGTACAACTAATGAAAAACTGTTTTTT. Translating gives CASRTDSTTNEKLFF. The rearrangement uses TRBV2 and TRBJ1-4; a weak D match, TRBD1 (5 bases). V was pared by 6 bases and J by 0 bases, with 11 bases between. Germline V gene data show CDR1 as SNHLY and CDR2 as FYNNEI. The CDR3 runs to 15 residues.

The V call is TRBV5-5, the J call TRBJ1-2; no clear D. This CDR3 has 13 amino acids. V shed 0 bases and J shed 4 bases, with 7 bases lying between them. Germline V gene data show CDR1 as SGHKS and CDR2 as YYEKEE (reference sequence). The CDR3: CASSLAHVYGYTF. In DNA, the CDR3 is TGTGCCAGCAGCTTGGCACACGTCTATGGCTACACCTTC.

The CDR3 DNA reads TGTGCCAGCAGTAATCTTGGTCCCCAGCATTTT. Amino acid sequence: CASSNLGPQHF. This chain uses TRBV12-3 or TRBV12-4 with TRBJ1-5, with no clear D. V was cut by 5 bases and J by 10 bases, with 9 bases left in between. This CDR3 contains 11 residues.

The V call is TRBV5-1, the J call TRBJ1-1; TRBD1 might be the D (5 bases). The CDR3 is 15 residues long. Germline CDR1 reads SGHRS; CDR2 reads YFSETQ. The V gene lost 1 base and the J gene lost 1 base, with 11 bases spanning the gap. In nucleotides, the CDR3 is TGCGCCAGCAGCTTGCGGGGACGAGAGAACACTGAAGCTTTCTTT. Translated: CASSLRGRENTEAFF.

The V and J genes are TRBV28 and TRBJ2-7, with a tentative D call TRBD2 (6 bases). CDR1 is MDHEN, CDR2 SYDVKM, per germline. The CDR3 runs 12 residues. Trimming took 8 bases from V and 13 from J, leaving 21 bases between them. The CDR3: CASVSGGESEYF. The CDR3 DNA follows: TGTGCCAGCGTTTCGGGCGGGGAGAGTGAATACTTC.

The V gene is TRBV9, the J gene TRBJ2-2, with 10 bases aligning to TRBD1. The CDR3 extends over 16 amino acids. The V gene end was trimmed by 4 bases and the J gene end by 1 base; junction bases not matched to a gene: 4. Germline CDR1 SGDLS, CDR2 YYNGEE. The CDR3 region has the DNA TGTGCCAGCAGCAACCGGGACAGGGGGAACACCGGGGAGCTGTTTTTT. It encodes CASSNRDRGNTGELFF.

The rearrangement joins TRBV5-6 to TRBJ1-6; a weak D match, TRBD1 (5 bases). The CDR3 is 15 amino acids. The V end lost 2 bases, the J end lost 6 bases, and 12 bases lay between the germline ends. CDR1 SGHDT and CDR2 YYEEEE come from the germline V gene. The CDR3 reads CASSFGQRGNSPLHF. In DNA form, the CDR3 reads TGTGCCAGCAGCTTCGGGCAGAGGGGTAATTCACCCCTCCACTTT.

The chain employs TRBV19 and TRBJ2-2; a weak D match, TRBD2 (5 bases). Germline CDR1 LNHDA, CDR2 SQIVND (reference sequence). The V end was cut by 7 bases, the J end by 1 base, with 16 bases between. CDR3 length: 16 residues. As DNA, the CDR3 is TGTGCCAGTACTCCGGGGTTGGGGTTGAACACCGGGGAGCTGTTTTTT. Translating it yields CASTPGLGLNTGELFF.

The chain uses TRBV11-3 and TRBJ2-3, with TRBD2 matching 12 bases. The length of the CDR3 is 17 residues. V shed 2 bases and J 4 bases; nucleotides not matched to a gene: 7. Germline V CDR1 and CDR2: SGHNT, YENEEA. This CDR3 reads CASSLLLAGGPPDTQYF. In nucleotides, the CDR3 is TGTGCCAGCAGCTTACTACTAGCGGGAGGTCCGCCAGATACGCAGTATTTT.